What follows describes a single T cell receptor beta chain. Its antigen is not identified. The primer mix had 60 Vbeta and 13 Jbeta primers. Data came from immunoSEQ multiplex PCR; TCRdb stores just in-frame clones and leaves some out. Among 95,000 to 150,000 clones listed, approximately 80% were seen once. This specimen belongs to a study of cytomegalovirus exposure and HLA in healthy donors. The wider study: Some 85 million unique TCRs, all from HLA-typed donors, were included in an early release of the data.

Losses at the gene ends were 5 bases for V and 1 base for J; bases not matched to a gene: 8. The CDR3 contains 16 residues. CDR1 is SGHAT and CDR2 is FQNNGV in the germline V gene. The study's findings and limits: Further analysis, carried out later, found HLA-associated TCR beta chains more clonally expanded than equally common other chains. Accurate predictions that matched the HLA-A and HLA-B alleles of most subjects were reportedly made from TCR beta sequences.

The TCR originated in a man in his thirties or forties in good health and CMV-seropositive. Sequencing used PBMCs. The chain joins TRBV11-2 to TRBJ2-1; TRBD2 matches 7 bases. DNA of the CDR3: TGTGCCAGCAGCGGAATAGCGGGTCCTTCCTACAATGAGCAGTTCTTC. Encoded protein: CASSGIAGPSYNEQFF.